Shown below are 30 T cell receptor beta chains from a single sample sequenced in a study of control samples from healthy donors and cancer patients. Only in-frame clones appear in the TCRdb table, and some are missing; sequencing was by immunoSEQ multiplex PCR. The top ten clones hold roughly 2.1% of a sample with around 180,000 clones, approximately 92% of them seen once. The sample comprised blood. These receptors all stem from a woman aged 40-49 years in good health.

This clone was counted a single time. The CDR3 protein is CASSSQGQSYGYTF. The CDR3 DNA follows: TGCGCCAGCAGCTCCCAGGGACAGTCCTATGGCTACACCTTC. The chain employs TRBV5-1 and TRBJ1-2, with TRBD1 matching 7 bases. Per germline, CDR1 SGHRS and CDR2 YFSETQ. The CDR3 covers 14 residues. V lost 3 bases to trimming and J lost 4 bases; unmatched junction nucleotides: 6.

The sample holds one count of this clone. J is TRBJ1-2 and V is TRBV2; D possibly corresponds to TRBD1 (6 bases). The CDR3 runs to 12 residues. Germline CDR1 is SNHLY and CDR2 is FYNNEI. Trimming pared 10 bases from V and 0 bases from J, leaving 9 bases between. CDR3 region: CATTGSNYGYTF. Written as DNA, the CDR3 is TGTGCCACGACAGGCTCTAACTATGGCTACACCTTC.

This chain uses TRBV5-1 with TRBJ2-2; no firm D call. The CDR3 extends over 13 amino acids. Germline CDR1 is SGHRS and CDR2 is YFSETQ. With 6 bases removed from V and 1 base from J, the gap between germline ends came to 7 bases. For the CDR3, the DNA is TGCGCCAGCAAGACCGAGAACACCGGGGAGCTGTTTTTT. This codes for CASKTENTGELFF.

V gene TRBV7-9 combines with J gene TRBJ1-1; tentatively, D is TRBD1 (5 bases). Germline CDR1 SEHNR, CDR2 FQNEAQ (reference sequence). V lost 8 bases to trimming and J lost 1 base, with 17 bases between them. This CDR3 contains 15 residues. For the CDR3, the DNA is TGTGCCAGCCGCCTGGGGGGGTCTAAGAACACTGAAGCTTTCTTT. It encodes CASRLGGSKNTEAFF. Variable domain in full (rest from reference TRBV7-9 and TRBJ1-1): DTGVSQNPRHKITKRGQNVTFRCDPISEHNRLYWYRQTLGQGPEFLTYFQNEAQLEKSRLLSDRFSAERPKGSFSTLEIQRTEQGDSAMYLCASRLGGSKNTEAFFGQGTRLTVV.

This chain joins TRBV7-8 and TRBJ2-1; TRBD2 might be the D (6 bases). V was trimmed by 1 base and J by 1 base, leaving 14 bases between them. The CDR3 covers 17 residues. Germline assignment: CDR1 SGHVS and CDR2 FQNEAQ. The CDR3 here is CASSLEGPAGSYNEQFF. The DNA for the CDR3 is TGTGCCAGCAGCTTAGAGGGCCCAGCGGGTTCCTACAATGAGCAGTTCTTC.

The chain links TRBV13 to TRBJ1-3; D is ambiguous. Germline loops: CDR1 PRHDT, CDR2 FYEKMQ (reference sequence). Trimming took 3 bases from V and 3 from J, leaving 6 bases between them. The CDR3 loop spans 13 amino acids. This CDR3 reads CASSFGVGNTIYF. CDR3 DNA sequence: TGTGCCAGCAGCTTTGGGGTTGGAAACACCATATATTTT. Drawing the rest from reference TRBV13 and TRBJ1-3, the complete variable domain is AAGVIQSPRHLIKEKRETATLKCYPIPRHDTVYWYQQGPGQDPQFLISFYEKMQSDKGSIPDRFSAQQFSDYHSELNMSSLELGDSALYFCASSFGVGNTIYFGEGSWLTVV.

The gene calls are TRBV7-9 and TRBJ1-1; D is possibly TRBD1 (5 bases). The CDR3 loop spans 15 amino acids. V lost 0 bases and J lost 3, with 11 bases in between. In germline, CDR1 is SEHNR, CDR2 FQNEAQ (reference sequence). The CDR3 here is CASSLAGAGYTEAFF. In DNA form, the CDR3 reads TGTGCCAGCAGCTTAGCCGGGGCAGGGTACACTGAAGCTTTCTTT. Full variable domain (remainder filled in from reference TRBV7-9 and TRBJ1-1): DTGVSQNPRHKITKRGQNVTFRCDPISEHNRLYWYRQTLGQGPEFLTYFQNEAQLEKSRLLSDRFSAERPKGSFSTLEIQRTEQGDSAMYLCASSLAGAGYTEAFFGQGTRLTVV.

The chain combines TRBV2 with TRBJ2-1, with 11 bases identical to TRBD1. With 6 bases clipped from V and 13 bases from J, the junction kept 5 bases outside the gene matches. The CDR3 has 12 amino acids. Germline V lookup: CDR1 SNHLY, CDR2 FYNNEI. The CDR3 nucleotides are TGTGCCAGCAGCTTGGACAGGGGGCTCCAGTTCTTC. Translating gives CASSLDRGLQFF.

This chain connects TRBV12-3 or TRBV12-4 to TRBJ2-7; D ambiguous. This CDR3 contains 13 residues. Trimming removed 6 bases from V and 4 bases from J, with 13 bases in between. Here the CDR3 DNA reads TGTGCCAGCAGGTGGGCAAATTCTTACGAGCAGTACTTC. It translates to CASRWANSYEQYF.

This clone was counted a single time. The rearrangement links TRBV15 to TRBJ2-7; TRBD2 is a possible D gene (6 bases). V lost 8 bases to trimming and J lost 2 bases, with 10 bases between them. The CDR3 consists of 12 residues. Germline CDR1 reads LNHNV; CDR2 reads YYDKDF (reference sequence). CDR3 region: CATRGTAYEQYF. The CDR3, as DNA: TGTGCCACCCGGGGGACCGCCTACGAGCAGTACTTC.

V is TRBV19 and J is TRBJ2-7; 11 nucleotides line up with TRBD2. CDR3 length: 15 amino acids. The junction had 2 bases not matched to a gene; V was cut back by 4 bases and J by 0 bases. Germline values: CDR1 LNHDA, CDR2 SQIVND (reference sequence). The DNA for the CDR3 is TGTGCCAGTAGTACCGGGACTAGCGGCTCCTACGAGCAGTACTTC. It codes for CASSTGTSGSYEQYF.

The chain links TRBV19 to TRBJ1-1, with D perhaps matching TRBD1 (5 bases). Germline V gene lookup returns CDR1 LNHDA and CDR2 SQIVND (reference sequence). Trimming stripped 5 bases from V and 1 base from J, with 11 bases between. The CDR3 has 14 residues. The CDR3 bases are TGTGCCAGTAGTTTGGGACGGACGAACACTGAAGCTTTCTTT. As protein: CASSLGRTNTEAFF. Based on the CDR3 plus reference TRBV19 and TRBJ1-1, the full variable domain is DGGITQSPKYLFRKEGQNVTLSCEQNLNHDAMYWYRQDPGQGLRLIYYSQIVNDFQKGDIAEGYSVSREKKESFPLTVTSAQKNPTAFYLCASSLGRTNTEAFFGQGTRLTVV.

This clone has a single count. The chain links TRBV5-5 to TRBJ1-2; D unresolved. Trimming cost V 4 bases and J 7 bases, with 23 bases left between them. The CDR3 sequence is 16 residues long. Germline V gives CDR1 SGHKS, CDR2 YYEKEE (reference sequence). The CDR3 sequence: CASSQAQELSTGGYTF. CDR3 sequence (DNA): TGTGCCAGCAGCCAAGCCCAGGAGCTCTCCACGGGTGGCTACACCTTC.

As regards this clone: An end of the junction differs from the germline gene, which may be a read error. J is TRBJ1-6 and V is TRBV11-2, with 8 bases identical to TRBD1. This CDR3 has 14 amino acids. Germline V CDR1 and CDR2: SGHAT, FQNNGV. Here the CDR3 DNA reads TGTGCCAGCAGTTTAGGACAGGGTAGCTCACCCCTCCACTTT. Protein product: CASSLGQGSSPLHF.

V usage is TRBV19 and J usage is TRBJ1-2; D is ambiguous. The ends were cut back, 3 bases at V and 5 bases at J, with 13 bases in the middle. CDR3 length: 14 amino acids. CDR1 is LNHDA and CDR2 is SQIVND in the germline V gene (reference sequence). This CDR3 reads CASSISASRYGYTF. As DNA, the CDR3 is TGTGCCAGTAGTATTTCGGCAAGCCGTTATGGCTACACCTTC.

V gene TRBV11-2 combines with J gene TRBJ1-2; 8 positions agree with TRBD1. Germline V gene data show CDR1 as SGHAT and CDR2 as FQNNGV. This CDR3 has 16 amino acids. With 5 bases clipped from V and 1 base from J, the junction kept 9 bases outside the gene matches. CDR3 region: CASSPLRGPFNYGYTF. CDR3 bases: TGTGCCAGCAGCCCGCTCAGGGGGCCCTTTAACTATGGCTACACCTTC.

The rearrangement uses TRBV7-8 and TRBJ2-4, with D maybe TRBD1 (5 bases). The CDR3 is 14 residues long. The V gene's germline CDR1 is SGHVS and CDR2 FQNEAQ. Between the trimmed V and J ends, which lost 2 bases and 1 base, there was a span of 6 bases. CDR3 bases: TGTGCCAGCAGCTTACCAGGGGCCAAAAACATTCAGTACTTC. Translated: CASSLPGAKNIQYF.

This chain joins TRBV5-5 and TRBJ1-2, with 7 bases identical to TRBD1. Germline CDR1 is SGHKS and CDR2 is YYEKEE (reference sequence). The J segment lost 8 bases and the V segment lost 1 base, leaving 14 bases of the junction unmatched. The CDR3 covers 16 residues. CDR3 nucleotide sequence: TGTGCCAGCAGCTTGTCTAGGACAGGCCTTCCCAGGGGCTACACCTTC. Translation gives CASSLSRTGLPRGYTF. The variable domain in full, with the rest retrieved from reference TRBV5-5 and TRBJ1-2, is DAGVTQSPTHLIKTRGQQVTLRCSPISGHKSVSWYQQVLGQGPQFIFQYYEKEERGRGNFPDRFSARQFPNYSSELNVNALLLGDSALYLCASSLSRTGLPRGYTFGSGTRLTVV.

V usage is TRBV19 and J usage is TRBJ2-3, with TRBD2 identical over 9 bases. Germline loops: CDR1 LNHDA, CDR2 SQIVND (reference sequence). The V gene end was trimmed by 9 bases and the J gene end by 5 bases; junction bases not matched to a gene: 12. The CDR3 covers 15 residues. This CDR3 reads CASRGGGGARDTQYF. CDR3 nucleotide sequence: TGTGCCAGCCGGGGAGGCGGGGGGGCAAGAGATACGCAGTATTTT.

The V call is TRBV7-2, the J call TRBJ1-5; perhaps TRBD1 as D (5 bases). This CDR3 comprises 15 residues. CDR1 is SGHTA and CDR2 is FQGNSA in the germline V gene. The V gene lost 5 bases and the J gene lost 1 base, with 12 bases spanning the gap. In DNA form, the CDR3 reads TGTGCCAGCAGCAGAGGCGGGGGAAGCAATCAGCCCCAGCATTTT. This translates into CASSRGGGSNQPQHF.

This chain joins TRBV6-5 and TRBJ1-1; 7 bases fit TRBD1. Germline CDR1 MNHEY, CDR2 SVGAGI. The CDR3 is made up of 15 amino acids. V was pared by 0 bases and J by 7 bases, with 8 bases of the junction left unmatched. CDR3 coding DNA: TGTGCCAGCAGTTACTCCTGGACAGGACAATATGAAGCTTTCTTT. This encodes CASSYSWTGQYEAFF.

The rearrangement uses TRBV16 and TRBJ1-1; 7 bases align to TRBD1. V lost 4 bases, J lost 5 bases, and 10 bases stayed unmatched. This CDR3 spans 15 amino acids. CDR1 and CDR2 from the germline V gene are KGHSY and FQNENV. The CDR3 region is CASSLGQTTGTEAFF. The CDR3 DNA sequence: TGTGCCAGCAGCCTGGGACAGACCACGGGGACTGAAGCTTTCTTT.

The CDR3 nucleotides read TGTGCCAGCAGCTTAGAGGTCCTTAGCAATCAGCCCCAGCATTTT. Protein product: CASSLEVLSNQPQHF. This rearrangement joins TRBV7-8 to TRBJ1-5, with D hard to call. V lost 1 base to trimming and J lost 0 bases, with 7 bases between them. The CDR3 spans 15 residues. The V gene's germline CDR1 is SGHVS and CDR2 FQNEAQ.

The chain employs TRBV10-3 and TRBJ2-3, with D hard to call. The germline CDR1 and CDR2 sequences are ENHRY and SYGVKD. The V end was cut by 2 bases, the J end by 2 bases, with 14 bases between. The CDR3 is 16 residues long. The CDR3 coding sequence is TGTGCCATCAGTGAGGGGCAGGCCCCCTCCACAGATACGCAGTATTTT. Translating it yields CAISEGQAPSTDTQYF.

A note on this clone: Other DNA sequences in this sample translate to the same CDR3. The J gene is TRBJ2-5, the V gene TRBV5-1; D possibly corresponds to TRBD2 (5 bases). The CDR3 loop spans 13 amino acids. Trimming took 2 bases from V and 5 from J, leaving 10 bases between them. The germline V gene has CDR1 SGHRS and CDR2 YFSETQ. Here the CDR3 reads CASSLGGLETQYF. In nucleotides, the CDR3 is TGCGCCAGCAGCTTAGGCGGGTTGGAGACCCAGTACTTC.

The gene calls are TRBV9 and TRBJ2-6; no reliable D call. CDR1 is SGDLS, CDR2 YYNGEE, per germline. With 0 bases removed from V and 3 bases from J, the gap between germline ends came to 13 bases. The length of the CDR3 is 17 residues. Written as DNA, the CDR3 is TGTGCCAGCAGCGTAGTGGGCAGGACGGGTGGGGCCAACGTCCTGACTTTC. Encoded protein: CASSVVGRTGGANVLTF.

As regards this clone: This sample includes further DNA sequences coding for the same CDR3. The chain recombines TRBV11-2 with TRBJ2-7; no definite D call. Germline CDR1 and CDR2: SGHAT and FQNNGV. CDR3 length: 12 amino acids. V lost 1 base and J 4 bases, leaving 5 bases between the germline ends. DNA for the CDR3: TGTGCCAGCAGCTTAGTAAGTTACGAGCAGTACTTC. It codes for CASSLVSYEQYF.

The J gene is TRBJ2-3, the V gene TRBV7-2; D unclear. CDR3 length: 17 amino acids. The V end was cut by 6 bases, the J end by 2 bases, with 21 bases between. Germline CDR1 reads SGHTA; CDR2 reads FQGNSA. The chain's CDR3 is CASSQAHDTAFTDTQYF. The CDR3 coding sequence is TGTGCCAGCAGTCAAGCGCATGACACCGCCTTCACAGATACGCAGTATTTT.

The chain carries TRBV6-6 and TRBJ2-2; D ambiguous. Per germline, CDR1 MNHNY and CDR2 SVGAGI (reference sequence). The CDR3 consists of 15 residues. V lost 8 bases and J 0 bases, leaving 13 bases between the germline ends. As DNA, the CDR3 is TGTGCCAGCGTCGGTTGGAGCGCGAACACCGGGGAGCTGTTTTTT. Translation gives CASVGWSANTGELFF.

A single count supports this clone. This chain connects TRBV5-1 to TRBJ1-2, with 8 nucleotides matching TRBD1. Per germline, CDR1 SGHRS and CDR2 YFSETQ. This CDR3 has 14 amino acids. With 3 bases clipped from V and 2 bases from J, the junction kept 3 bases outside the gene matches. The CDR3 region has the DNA TGCGCCAGCAGCTCAGGACAGGGAAACTATGGCTACACCTTC. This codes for CASSSGQGNYGYTF.